This TCR beta chain was sequenced in a study of CD8 T cells in Susac syndrome (dated by TCRdb to between 2018 and 2021). Study-wide context: Among the Susac syndrome patients who were sequenced, clinically active disease was present in about 6 and clinical remission was observed in about eight. At blood withdrawal, Susac syndrome patients were therapy-naive, treated with corticosteroids (with IVIg additionally given to some), or treated with IVIg alone. Whether CD8+ T cell activation and differentiation in Susac syndrome was antigen driven was tested using repertoire sequencing. Clonality of the CD8+ T cell repertoire was compared between about a dozen healthy donors, approximately 14 Susac syndrome patients and some 15 multiple sclerosis patients. Overall study results and their limits: Looking at Susac-specific public clones, the researchers identified some 15 in the total CD8+ repertoire and four or five in the CD8+ TEMRA repertoire. Clonal expansion was seen in Susac syndrome CD8+ repertoires, peaking in CD8+ TEMRA cells and being greater in clinically active patients than in remitting ones. The number of individuals in the TCR sequencing and HLA analysis was recognized as being relatively small.

CDR1 is given as SGDLS and CDR2 as YYNGEE, both from the germline V gene. The CDR3 numbers 18 residues from cysteine through phenylalanine. The sequence is cut down to CDR3 DNA, 54 bases in frame from base 1. The V end gives up 4 bases and the J end 5 bases, leaving 15 bases in the junction not matched to a gene. High-throughput TCR beta sequencing profiled peripheral blood CD8+ and CD4+ T cells from healthy donors, Susac syndrome patients and multiple sclerosis patients. Recently defined diagnostic criteria for definite or probable disease were met by the Susac syndrome patients. Bulk CD8+ and CD4+ T cells were purified by magnetic negative isolation, while CD8+ TEMRA cells were enriched using FACS. Blood was collected in EDTA tubes and processed within 24 hours, with PBMCs isolated through density gradient centrifugation. PBMCs intended for TCR sequencing were cryopreserved in liquid nitrogen and were subsequently thawed in a 37 degrees C water bath. Purity of sorted or isolated CD4+, CD8+ and CD8+ TEMRA cells was at least 90%.

RNA was extracted using the RNeasy kit, and roughly 0.5 to 1 ug of the RNA was reverse transcribed with random hexamers. The immunoSEQ multiplex PCR assay, which covers 54 Vbeta and 13 Jbeta segments, was used to amplify TCR beta CDR3 regions. PCR amplification bias was corrected using a synthetic template baseline for primer optimization and computational correction. In the authors' own workflow: Reads were annotated to V, D and J genes per IMGT and analyzed with immunoSEQ Analyzer, keeping only productive sequences. Clonality was calculated as one minus the Shannon entropy normalized by log2 of the number of productive unique sequences. Public and private clones were assessed among the 100 most prevalent clones of each patient and control. Clones were defined as Susac-specific when absent from the healthy and MS cohorts, from about 1,100 published viral clones and from other ImmuneACCESS disease sequences. TCRdb itself trimmed the public reads at Q25 with fastp, ran MiXCR and retained productive beta chains. Rows with one shared CDR3 protein collapse into an entry with the most common genes and DNA. These V and J calls are TCRdb output, not the study's own analysis. For this sample the table gives tens of thousands of distinct CDR3 sequences, of which approximately 95% were detected only once. Of the sample, approximately 0.49% falls within the top ten clones.

With regard to this clonotype: Its antigen remains undetermined. The input lacks base qualities; no much larger clone sits a single base away.

The receptor was isolated from a human donor with Susac syndrome. The sequenced sample was CD8+ T cells from PBMCs. This receptor chain uses TRBV9 and TRBJ2-2; the central 9 bases match TRBD2. In nucleotides, the sequence is TGTGCCAGCAGCCTCCCGGTGGCGGGAGGGCCGGGTACCGGGGAGCTGTTTTTT. It specifies CASSLPVAGGPGTGELFF.